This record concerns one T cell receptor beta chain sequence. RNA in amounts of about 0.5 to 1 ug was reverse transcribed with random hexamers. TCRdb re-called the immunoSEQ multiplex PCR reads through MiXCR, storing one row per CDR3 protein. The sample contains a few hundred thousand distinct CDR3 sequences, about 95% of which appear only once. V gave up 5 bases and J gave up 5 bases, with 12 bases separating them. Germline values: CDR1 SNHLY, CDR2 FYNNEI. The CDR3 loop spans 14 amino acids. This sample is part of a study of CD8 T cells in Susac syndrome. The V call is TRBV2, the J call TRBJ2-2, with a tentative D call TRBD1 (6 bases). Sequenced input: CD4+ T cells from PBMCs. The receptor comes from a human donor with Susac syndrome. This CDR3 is CASSRTQGTGELFF. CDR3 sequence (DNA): TGTGCCAGCAGTCGAACACAGGGTACCGGGGAGCTGTTTTTT.